The 3 T cell receptor beta chains in this list originate from one sample, sequenced in a study of blood T cell repertoires in COVID-19. Clones were read by immunoSEQ multiplex PCR, and TCRdb kept only the in-frame ones, dropping some. The profile covers some 100,000 clones, with 90% to 95% appearing a single time and 0.85% to 1% taken by the ten largest. The material sequenced was peripheral blood. All receptors derive from a man aged 55-75 years with acute or convalescent COVID-19.

The gene calls are TRBV30 and TRBJ1-5; D not certain. Germline CDR1 is GTSNPN and CDR2 is SVGIG (reference sequence). The CDR3 is 13 amino acids. V dropped 0 bases and J dropped 1 base, with 4 bases sitting between them. This chain's CDR3 is CAWSVGSNQPQHF. The CDR3, as DNA: TGTGCCTGGAGTGTGGGCAGCAATCAGCCCCAGCATTTT. The full variable domain, with the rest looked up from reference TRBV30 and TRBJ1-5, is SQTIHQWPATLVQPVGSPLSLECTVEGTSNPNLYWYRQAAGRGLQLLFYSVGIGQISSEVPQNLSASRPQDRQFILSSKKLLLSDSGFYLCAWSVGSNQPQHFGDGTRLSIL.

The chain links TRBV10-1 to TRBJ2-3; D is undetermined. V was shortened by 2 bases and J by 6 bases, with 6 bases between the two germline ends. Per germline, CDR1 WNHNN and CDR2 SYGVQD (reference sequence). The CDR3 extends over 12 amino acids. CDR3 loop: CASSETRDTQYF. Here the CDR3 DNA reads TGCGCCAGCAGTGAGACTCGCGATACGCAGTATTTT.

CDR3 region: CASGQGVFEILNYGYTF. Here the CDR3 DNA reads TGTGCCAGTGGGCAGGGGGTCTTTGAAATCTTAAACTATGGCTACACCTTC. V and J are TRBV19 and TRBJ1-2, with 7 positions matching TRBD1. The CDR3 consists of 17 residues. The V gene end was trimmed by 8 bases and the J gene end by 2 bases; junction bases not matched to a gene: 17. Germline V gene data show CDR1 as LNHDA and CDR2 as SQIVND (reference sequence).